This paragraph reports one T cell receptor (beta chain). The sample belongs to a study of cytomegalovirus exposure and HLA in healthy donors. Both 60 Vbeta primers and 13 Jbeta primers went into the PCR. Sequencing was performed with immunoSEQ multiplex PCR; in TCRdb, only in-frame clones are kept and a portion is missing. Altogether 100,000 to 150,000 clones are present, over 65% being singletons, with the ten largest covering 1.9%. This CDR3 contains 12 residues. V dropped 5 bases and J dropped 6 bases, with 8 bases sitting between them. The germline CDR1 and CDR2 sequences are MNHNY and SVGAGI (reference sequence).

This sequence joins TRBV6-6 and TRBJ1-5; D gene ambiguous. The sample comprised PBMCs. The clonotype was recovered from a man between 50 and 59 years old in good health and CMV-seronegative. The CDR3 DNA sequence: TGTGCCAGCAGTAAACCCGGTCAGCCCCAGCATTTT. It translates to CASSKPGQPQHF.